The 25 T cell receptor beta chains given below trace back to one sample, sequenced in a study of cytomegalovirus exposure and HLA in healthy donors. PCR used 60 Vbeta primers and 13 Jbeta primers. Repertoires were generated with immunoSEQ multiplex PCR, while TCRdb's copy carries only in-frame clones and drops some. The sample carries nearly 110,000 clones, 65% to 90% recorded once. Sequencing was carried out using PBMCs. The receptors derive from a man aged 45-65 years in good health and CMV-seronegative.

This clone turned up a few times. The V and J genes are TRBV6-1 and TRBJ2-1; D is ambiguous. Germline V lookup: CDR1 MNHNS, CDR2 SASEGT. V gave up 7 bases and J gave up 6 bases, with 13 bases separating them. The CDR3 runs 13 residues. The DNA for the CDR3 is TGTGCCAGCATTGACCCCCTAGGCAATGAGCAGTTCTTC. This gives the protein CASIDPLGNEQFF.

The rearrangement uses TRBV7-9 and TRBJ1-2; 9 bases line up with TRBD1. After removal of 1 base from V and 6 bases from J, the junction contained 3 bases not matched to a gene. The CDR3 covers 14 residues. Germline V gene sequence: CDR1 SEHNR, CDR2 FQNEAQ (reference sequence). The CDR3 here is CASSLGGTGNGYTF. DNA of the CDR3: TGTGCCAGCAGCTTAGGGGGGACAGGGAATGGCTACACCTTC.

V usage is TRBV5-8 and J usage is TRBJ1-1, with TRBD1 identical over 9 bases. V shed 4 bases, J shed 5 bases, and the junction held 6 bases outside the gene matches. The CDR3 extends over 14 amino acids. Germline V gene lookup returns CDR1 SGHTS and CDR2 YDEGEE. CDR3: CASSRDRVWTEAFF. In DNA, the CDR3 is TGTGCCAGCAGCCGGGACAGGGTTTGGACTGAAGCTTTCTTT.

This clone appeared once. This rearrangement joins TRBV6-1 to TRBJ2-7; D might be TRBD1 (5 bases). The germline V gene has CDR1 MNHNS and CDR2 SASEGT. V lost 7 bases, J lost 3 bases, and 10 bases lay in between. The CDR3 loop spans 12 amino acids. The CDR3 DNA follows: TGTGCCAGCAATACAGGAAGCTACGAGCAGTACGTC. This gives the protein CASNTGSYEQYV.

V and J are TRBV11-2 and TRBJ2-7; D remains unclear. The length of the CDR3 is 13 residues. The V gene's germline CDR1 is SGHAT and CDR2 FQNNGV. The V end was cut by 5 bases, the J end by 4 bases, with 12 bases between. The chain's CDR3 is CASSIRDTYEQYV. The CDR3 region has the DNA TGTGCCAGCAGCATACGTGACACATACGAGCAGTACGTC.

The chain is built from TRBV7-2 and TRBJ1-6; 10 bases fit TRBD1. Germline CDR1 reads SGHTA; CDR2 reads FQGNSA. The CDR3 spans 15 residues. V trimming: 5 bases; J trimming: 5 bases; junction bases outside the gene matches: 3. The CDR3 protein is CASSAGQGDNSPLHF. CDR3 coding DNA: TGTGCCAGCAGCGCAGGACAGGGGGATAATTCACCCCTCCACTTT.

The chain links TRBV13 to TRBJ1-3, with TRBD1 matching over 8 bases. The CDR3 is 15 amino acids. The junction had 4 bases not matched to a gene; V was cut back by 6 bases and J by 0 bases. Germline V CDR1 and CDR2: PRHDT, FYEKMQ (reference sequence). The CDR3 nucleotides read TGTGCCAGCAGGCAGACAGGGGCCTCTGGAAACACCATATATTTT. Encoded protein: CASRQTGASGNTIYF.

In the case of this clone: Other DNA sequences from this sample encode an identical CDR3 as well. The chain carries TRBV5-4 and TRBJ1-3; 9 bases fit TRBD1. This CDR3 region has 16 residues. CDR1 and CDR2 (germline): SGHNT, YYREEE (reference sequence). After removal of 4 bases from V and 7 bases from J, the junction contained 12 bases not matched to a gene. This CDR3 reads CASSDIRTGVGNTIYF. The CDR3 DNA follows: TGTGCCAGCAGCGACATAAGGACAGGGGTGGGGAACACCATATATTTT.

The V call is TRBV6-6, the J call TRBJ2-3, with TRBD1 identical over 12 bases. V dropped 2 bases and J dropped 4; count of bases not matched to a gene: 4. This CDR3 is built from 16 residues. CDR1 and CDR2 (germline): MNHNY, SVGAGI (reference sequence). CDR3 region: CASSYAGQGAADTQYF. In nucleotides, the CDR3 is TGTGCCAGCAGTTACGCGGGACAGGGGGCCGCAGATACGCAGTATTTT.

This clone has just one count. The chain employs TRBV7-2 and TRBJ2-5; D may be TRBD2 (6 bases). V lost 2 bases to trimming and J lost 3 bases, with 13 bases between them. The CDR3 is 15 amino acids. CDR1 and CDR2 from the germline V gene are SGHTA and FQGNSA. The CDR3 here is CASSLMRGGKETQYF. The CDR3 DNA reads TGTGCCAGCAGCTTAATGAGGGGAGGCAAAGAGACCCAGTACTTC.

This clone occurred a few times. The chain couples TRBV6-5 to TRBJ1-2; 9 positions match TRBD1. Trimming cost V 4 bases and J 1 base; bases outside gene matches: 7. CDR3 size: 16 residues. From germline, CDR1 is MNHEY and CDR2 SVGAGI. The CDR3 DNA sequence: TGTGCCAGCAGTTTTCTCAGGACAGGGGTTAACTATGGCTACACCTTC. Translation gives CASSFLRTGVNYGYTF.

The chain employs TRBV6-6 and TRBJ1-1, with D possibly matching TRBD1 (6 bases). Germline assignment: CDR1 MNHNY and CDR2 SVGAGI (reference sequence). V lost 6 bases and J lost 2, with 13 bases in between. The CDR3 contains 14 residues. The CDR3 region has the DNA TGTGCCAGCAGACACCAGGGGTCCAACACTGAAGCTTTCTTT. Protein sequence: CASRHQGSNTEAFF.

This chain uses TRBV4-2 with TRBJ2-3; 10 bases are shared with TRBD2. CDR1 is LGHNA, CDR2 YNFKEQ, per germline. V lost 1 base and J lost 2; bases outside the gene matches: 6. This CDR3 comprises 17 residues. In nucleotides, the CDR3 is TGTGCCAGCAGCCAAGTAGGAACTAGCGGGGTCACAGATACGCAGTATTTT. Its translation is CASSQVGTSGVTDTQYF.

The chain links TRBV5-1 to TRBJ2-7, with 10 nucleotides matching TRBD1. Trimming cost V 4 bases and J 3 bases; bases outside gene matches: 4. CDR3 length equals 14 residues. Germline-derived CDR1 and CDR2 are SGHRS and YFSETQ. The chain's CDR3 is CASSDRDRGYEQYF. The CDR3 DNA reads TGCGCCAGCAGCGACCGGGACAGGGGCTACGAGCAGTACTTC.

The chain has TRBV19 and TRBJ2-6, with 7 nucleotides matching TRBD1. The trim removed 5 bases at V and 1 base at J, leaving 5 bases unmatched. This CDR3 spans 16 amino acids. The V gene's germline CDR1 is LNHDA and CDR2 SQIVND (reference sequence). The CDR3 protein is CASSSDRMSGANVLTF. The CDR3, as DNA: TGTGCCAGTAGTTCGGACAGGATGTCTGGGGCCAACGTCCTGACTTTC.

This clone came up a few times. The chain uses TRBV10-1 and TRBJ2-5, with 11 bases that match TRBD2. The germline gives CDR1 WNHNN, CDR2 SYGVQD (reference sequence). J was trimmed by 2 bases and V by 3 bases; bases with no gene match: 8. This CDR3 spans 17 amino acids. The CDR3 region is CASSELRLAGSQETQYF. The CDR3 bases are TGCGCCAGCAGTGAATTAAGACTAGCGGGGTCACAAGAGACCCAGTACTTC.

This clone has a single count. The V gene is TRBV28, the J gene TRBJ2-2, with 8 bases fitting TRBD2. This CDR3 has 15 residues. The germline CDR1 and CDR2 sequences are MDHEN and SYDVKM. With V trimmed by 6 bases and J by 5 bases, 8 bases remained unmatched. As DNA, the CDR3 is TGTGCCAGCAGGGACGGGGGGGCAGGGACCGGGGAGCTGTTTTTT. Translated: CASRDGGAGTGELFF.

This rearrangement joins TRBV7-2 to TRBJ1-5; the match to TRBD1 covers 7 bases. J lost 7 bases, V lost 0 bases, and 9 bases had no gene match. CDR3 size: 16 residues. Germline values: CDR1 SGHTA, CDR2 FQGNSA. The CDR3 protein is CASSLAATGLGQPQHF. The CDR3 DNA follows: TGTGCCAGCAGCTTAGCTGCGACAGGGCTAGGCCAGCCCCAGCATTTT.

V usage is TRBV27 and J usage is TRBJ2-3; D remains unclear. V was trimmed by 5 bases and J by 12 bases, leaving 18 bases between them. This CDR3 has 13 amino acids. CDR1 and CDR2 (germline): MNHEY, SMNVEV (reference sequence). The CDR3 DNA reads as TGTGCCAGCAGTCACCCCGACAATTCCGTTCAGTATTTT. It translates to CASSHPDNSVQYF.

In this sample, this clone turned up a few times. V and J are TRBV11-2 and TRBJ1-6, with 7 bases lining up with TRBD1. This CDR3 is 18 amino acids long. The V and J ends lost 5 bases and 0 bases, in that order; junction bases with no gene match: 10. Germline-derived CDR1 and CDR2 are SGHAT and FQNNGV. The CDR3 bases are TGTGCCAGCAGCCCGAGATCAGGGGGAAGCTCCTATAATTCACCCCTCCACTTT. Amino acids: CASSPRSGGSSYNSPLHF. The full variable domain, completed using reference TRBV11-2 and TRBJ1-6, is EAGVAQSPRYKIIEKRQSVAFWCNPISGHATLYWYQQILGQGPKLLIQFQNNGVVDDSQLPKDRFSAERLKGVDSTLKIQPAKLEDSAVYLCASSPRSGGSSYNSPLHFGNGTRLTVT.

The gene calls are TRBV5-1 and TRBJ2-1, with TRBD2 identical over 11 bases. CDR3 length equals 15 residues. Germline assignment: CDR1 SGHRS and CDR2 YFSETQ. Trimming removed 6 bases from V and 8 bases from J; junction bases left unmatched: 10. CDR3 sequence: CASTLSGGASYEQFF. CDR3 DNA sequence: TGCGCCAGCACCCTTAGCGGGGGGGCCAGTTATGAGCAGTTCTTC.

V and J are TRBV5-1 and TRBJ1-4; D is possibly TRBD1 (5 bases). The V and J ends lost 3 bases and 6 bases respectively, with 18 bases between them. The CDR3 has 16 residues. Germline-derived CDR1 and CDR2 are SGHRS and YFSETQ. CDR3 sequence reads: CASSSPGGRVHEKLFF. The DNA for the CDR3 is TGCGCCAGCAGCTCCCCGGGGGGGAGGGTCCATGAAAAACTGTTTTTT. The variable domain in full, with the rest retrieved from reference TRBV5-1 and TRBJ1-4, is KAGVTQTPRYLIKTRGQQVTLSCSPISGHRSVSWYQQTPGQGLQFLFEYFSETQRNKGNFPGRFSGRQFSNSRSEMNVSTLELGDSALYLCASSSPGGRVHEKLFFGSGTQLSVL.

This clone showed up just a few times. The rearrangement links TRBV6-6 to TRBJ1-3; maybe TRBD1 (5 bases). The germline V and J ends were trimmed by 5 bases and 0 bases, with 14 bases remaining between them. The CDR3 covers 16 residues. The germline gives CDR1 MNHNY, CDR2 SVGAGI (reference sequence). The DNA of the CDR3 is TGTGCCAGCAGTCCGATTACAGGCTTCTCTGGAAACACCATATATTTT. It encodes CASSPITGFSGNTIYF.

J is TRBJ1-1 and V is TRBV18, with unresolved D. The CDR3 consists of 18 residues. Germline values: CDR1 KGHSH, CDR2 LQKENI. Trimming removed 3 bases at V and 2 bases at J, with 22 bases between. The CDR3 DNA follows: TGTGCCAGCTCACCCGAAAGGATGGCAGCGAAACATAACACTGAAGCTTTCTTT. It specifies CASSPERMAAKHNTEAFF. The full variable domain, in which reference TRBV18 and TRBJ1-1 provide the parts outside the CDR3, is NAGVMQNPRHLVRRRGQEARLRCSPMKGHSHVYWYRQLPEEGLKFMVYLQKENIIDESGMPKERFSAEFPKEGPSILRIQQVVRGDSAAYFCASSPERMAAKHNTEAFFGQGTRLTVV.

The chain uses TRBV4-1 and TRBJ1-1; the D is unclear. Germline-derived CDR1 and CDR2 are MGHRA and YSYEKL. V was shortened by 2 bases and J by 2 bases, with 15 bases between the two germline ends. The CDR3 consists of 16 residues. In nucleotides, the CDR3 is TGCGCCAGCAGCCAATCATCGCGTCATATCAACACTGAAGCTTTCTTT. Protein sequence: CASSQSSRHINTEAFF.